This note documents a single TCR beta chain sequence. Its specificity is not known. The sample is drawn from a study of cytomegalovirus exposure and HLA in healthy donors. The donors comprised healthy bone marrow donors. Donors showed nominal health when sampled, although they likely had unrecorded immune exposures. Overall study results and limits: In a later analysis, at a false discovery rate of 0.05, 15,000 to 20,000 TCR beta sequences were associated with HLA alleles.

CDR3 size: 14 residues. Germline CDR1 KGHSH, CDR2 LQKENI. The V gene lost 1 base and the J gene lost 6 bases, with 12 bases spanning the gap. The PCR used 60 Vbeta and 13 Jbeta primers. Method: immunoSEQ multiplex PCR; TCRdb's copy keeps in-frame clones and lacks some. The repertoire holds roughly 190,000 clones, with around a tenth as singletons. The chain combines TRBV18 with TRBJ1-1; D perhaps matches TRBD1 (5 bases). Specimen: PBMCs. The sequence was obtained from a woman aged 25 to 39 in good health and CMV-seropositive. The chain's CDR3 is CASSPLRTLAEAFF. CDR3 DNA sequence: TGTGCCAGCTCACCACTCAGGACACTGGCTGAAGCTTTCTTT.